This T cell receptor beta chain was observed in a study of T cell responses to AZD1222 COVID-19 vaccine. Generated by immunoSEQ multiplex PCR, the TCRdb table keeps only in-frame clones and is missing some. The data show 150,000 to 200,000 clones, almost 95% seen once. The CDR3 has 18 residues. The germline V gene has CDR1 LNHDA and CDR2 SQIVND (reference sequence). V lost 4 bases and J lost 2, with 21 bases in between. The sequencing here drew on peripheral blood, taken on day 0 of AZD1222 vaccination. The sequence came from an adult in good health. The J gene is TRBJ2-1, the V gene TRBV19; D might be TRBD2 (6 bases). The CDR3 DNA is TGTGCCAGTAGTAGTCCCAGGCAGCAGCGGGCTACCTACAATGAGCAGTTCTTC. Translated, it gives CASSSPRQQRATYNEQFF. Using reference TRBV19 and TRBJ2-1 for the parts outside the CDR3, the full variable domain is DGGITQSPKYLFRKEGQNVTLSCEQNLNHDAMYWYRQDPGQGLRLIYYSQIVNDFQKGDIAEGYSVSREKKESFPLTVTSAQKNPTAFYLCASSSPRQQRATYNEQFFGPGTRLTVL.